This T cell receptor (beta chain) was profiled in a study of cytomegalovirus exposure and HLA in healthy donors. Study findings and constraints: Subsequent analysis of the approximately 130 validation repertoires found a tendency for first-cohort TCR clusters to co-occur. Cytomegalovirus status was reportedly diagnosed by the classifier with high specificity and sensitivity.

TCRdb's copy holds only in-frame clones and misses some; the assay was immunoSEQ multiplex PCR. The data contain roughly 100,000 clones, just under 95% of them singletons. This clone was observed a single time. Its target is unknown. The CDR3 is 16 residues long. The V end lost 7 bases, the J end lost 1 base, and 14 bases lay between the germline ends. Germline V gives CDR1 MGHRA, CDR2 YSYEKL. Sequencing was performed on PBMCs. The chain links TRBV4-1 to TRBJ1-6; no clear D. The sequence was obtained from a woman under 30 in good health and CMV-seronegative. The CDR3 bases are TGCGCCAGCACCCGGACTGTCTCTTCCTATAATTCACCCCTCCACTTT. This translates into CASTRTVSSYNSPLHF.